This T cell receptor (beta chain) was profiled in a study of cytomegalovirus exposure and HLA in healthy donors (dated 2017 in TCRdb). Background for the entire study: An earlier analysis of some 600 of the donors reported approximately 280 Gb of sequence data and 117 million unique TCR beta sequences obtained from about 179 million T cells. Roughly 300 gigabases of sequencing data and some 85 million unique TCR sequences were included in an early release covering around 650 HLA-typed donors. Of the roughly 410 genotyped donors, 75% to 85% were placed in the genetic ancestry cluster associated with self-reported Caucasian donors. The study was designed to test whether signatures of past pathogen exposure could be identified by cataloging public T cell receptors. Using immunosequencing, the study profiled T cell repertoires from some 670 subjects and related those repertoires to cytomegalovirus serostatus. A separate validation cohort of over a hundred different subjects was used in addition to the 666-subject first cohort. High-throughput TCR immunosequencing, statistical association of individual TCRs with disease status, and machine learning were combined to predict cytomegalovirus infection status. A later analysis re-analyzed previously published TCR beta repertoires from about 730 donors and added high-resolution HLA genotyping to study TCR occurrence patterns. The later analysis used no new phenotypic data to find candidate immune exposures, relying instead on TCR beta sequences and their occurrence across donors. To decide whether each TCR beta V gene segment behaved as functional or pseudogenic, an earlier analysis of several hundred of the donors relied on high-throughput TCR beta sequencing. Donor age, sex, ethnicity and CMV serostatus were compiled alongside the repertoire data. A later genetic analysis used genome-wide SNP genotypes for about three fifths of the roughly 700 donors, treating that subset as a discovery cohort. Every repertoire in the discovery cohort had been generated on one and the same sequencing platform. Class I and class II HLA loci were covered by the typing at four-digit resolution. Typing coverage varied by locus: 629-630 donors for A, B, C, DRB1 and DQB1; more than 500 for DQA1; some 610 for DPA1; roughly 450 for DPB1. Roughly five DR-DQ haplotypes were handled as single units for association and clustering, since linkage in the cohort was strong. Across around 400 genotyped donors of the cohort, an average of about 200,000 unique TCR beta nucleotide sequences per donor were sequenced, and roughly a sixth of those sequences were non-productive.

The full study reports these points: Because HLA typing was unavailable for some donors at each locus, only the typed subset was used in association tests. A further reported finding was that TCR beta sequences accurately predicted the HLA-A and HLA-B alleles for most subjects in the first cohort. The earlier analysis of approximately 540 of the donors excluded around 17 rarely observed V segments, including chromosome 9 orphons, because counts were too low. A later analysis found that HLA-associated TCR beta chains were more clonally expanded and had lower generation probabilities than equally common non-associated chains. The sequencing pipeline was judged likely to have produced a cluster of highly shared sequence variants as a technical artifact. A later analysis found that most CMV-associated TCR beta chains appeared HLA-restricted, with HLA associations seemingly driven largely by CMV exposure. When HLA alleles, especially DR and DQ, strongly co-occurred, attributing TCR associations to individual alleles was difficult. Roughly uniform sequencing depth across donors was assumed in presence/absence analyses, although this assumption may not hold. CMV serostatus was the only immune exposure information available for the cohort. The authors suggested that the approach could potentially be generalized to other disease states and immunological phenotypes. According to a later genetic analysis, donors in an Asian-associated ancestry cluster had fewer N-insertions in productive TCRs than the roughly 660-donor mean. The study listed 164 TCR beta chains as associated with cytomegalovirus. Correlated functional status among segregating V segments might reflect linkage disequilibrium, but an unknown experimental factor could not be ruled out. In vitro tests confirmed that a few of the cytomegalovirus-associated TCR beta chains recognize cytomegalovirus antigens. In a later analysis, the rate of TCR association differed among HLA loci, with DRB1 alleles having the most associated TCRs and HLA-C alleles having the fewest. Most TCR sequences were seen in very few donors, while some public TCRs were found in many individuals. Only TCR beta chains were sequenced in this cohort, and the absence of alpha or paired-chain data limited detectable features. In a later analysis, 15,000 to 20,000 TCR beta sequences were associated with specific HLA alleles at a false discovery rate of 0.05. A later analysis reported that several top co-occurrence clusters appeared linked to parvovirus B19, influenza, CMV and Epstein-Barr virus. In both the original and validation cohorts, the classifier was reported to diagnose cytomegalovirus status with high specificity and sensitivity. V-gene and J-gene trimming of TCR beta chains was associated with a missense DCLRE1C variant in a later genetic analysis, and the association was replicated in an independent cohort. In an earlier analysis of roughly 500 of the donors, most TCR beta V segments appeared in productive rearrangements about 90% or about 30% of the time, broadly matching IMGT annotations. Some IMGT-functional V segments, including TRBV6-2 and TRBV6-3, could not be distinguished by the 87-base-pair reads and were therefore excluded.

Based on the germline V gene (reference sequence), the CDR1 and CDR2 sequences are SGHAT and FQDESV. V ends up 5 bases short and J 7 bases short, with an unmatched junction base count of 10. Including cysteine and phenylalanine, the CDR3 has 14 amino acids. CDR3 DNA only is kept here, 42 bases in frame from base 1. Library preparation used the immunoSEQ multiplex PCR assay. For the multiplex PCR, a mixture combining 60 forward primers for TCR Vbeta segments and 13 reverse primers for TCR Jbeta segments was used. A multiplex PCR assay on genomic DNA amplified the CDR3 region of rearranged TCR beta genes. The amplified TCR beta libraries were sequenced on the Illumina HiSeq System as 87-base-pair reads. The source study handled its data this way. Across the 600 to 700 repertoires, a later analysis counted 60 million to 90 million unique TCR beta chains, roughly 11 million of which were shared by at least two donors. A nearest-neighbor algorithm error-corrected the raw reads and collapsed the reads into unique sequences, merging closely related sequences to remove PCR and sequencing errors. Alignment of CDR3 sequences to IMGT reference sequences was used to assign V, D and J gene segments. For a sequence to be retained, a match of at least six nucleotides was required to both a V gene segment and a J gene segment. A rearrangement was called productive if the CDR3 had no stop codons and remained in frame with V and J, and every other rearrangement was called non-productive. Following IMGT convention, CDR3 was defined as the stretch from the second conserved V-encoded cysteine up to the conserved J-encoded phenylalanine. The earlier analysis of more than 450 of the donors excluded sequences that lacked an unambiguous match to a single V gene segment. In an earlier analysis of approximately 560 of the donors, a V segment was called functional when productive rearrangements were above 56.7%, and segregating when the standard deviation between donors exceeded 5%. A statistical classification framework was built to diagnose cytomegalovirus status from the catalog of TCR beta chain sequences. In a later analysis, V and J genes were assigned by comparing TCR nucleotide sequences against IMGT/GENE-DB human TR gene sequences. The TCRdist pipeline was used in a later analysis to assign CDR3 sequences and most-parsimonious VDJ recombination scenarios. A later analysis defined each TCR beta chain by its CDR3 amino acid sequence plus V-gene family, and excluded reads lacking a unique V-gene family. In a later analysis, a few hundred highly shared, low-generation-probability nucleotide sequences were removed to address suspected cross-contamination and a sequencing artifact. For each public chain, a later analysis derived a clonal expansion index from normalized ranks of inferred template counts within each repertoire. In a later analysis, generation probabilities were computed using a VDJ recombination model fitted to out-of-frame rearrangements, and the results were checked against IGoR. In a later analysis, TCR-TCR, TCR-HLA and TCR-CMV co-occurrence was scored with hypergeometric tests, and a repertoire-size bias correction was applied to TCR pairs. In a later analysis, false discovery rates were estimated by permuting HLA or CMV assignments 20 times. In a later analysis, co-occurring TCRs were grouped using DBSCAN, and TCRdist sequence similarity was added for clustering within HLA-allele-positive subsets. For co-occurrence clustering, repertoires with fewer than 30,000 or more than 120,000 public chains were excluded, along with roughly 5 repertoires with anomalous nucleotide sharing. Imported from immuneACCESS, the table was reduced by TCRdb to in-frame sequences with V and J called. These copies leave out some clones; in studies compared against another copy, an unresolved V gene accounts for under half, and the cause of the remainder is not known. From that table come the V and J calls and clone size; the DNA was used to work out D and trimming. The sample table shows some 250,000 clones, and about 80% are seen once. The ten largest clones represent 4.5% to 6% of the sample.

Comments on this clone: The antigen this receptor binds is unknown. No clone much larger than this one lies a single base away; base qualities are absent.

The cohort consisted of 650 to 850 healthy bone marrow donors. All cohort members were sampled while nominally healthy, although unrecorded immune exposures were likely present. The donor tested CMV seropositive and was one of the 289 seropositive cohort members. A peripheral blood sample was provided by each donor, and peripheral blood mononuclear cells were used for TCR beta sequencing. The Qiagen DNeasy Blood Extraction Kit was used to extract genomic DNA from the blood cell samples. The chain is encoded by TRBV11-1 joined to TRBJ2-7, and 8 bases in between align with TRBD1. The sequencing sample was made of PBMCs. This TCR derives from a woman between 40 and 50 years old in good health and CMV-seropositive. The CDR3 reads CASSELTTGEEQYF. At the DNA level, the sequence is TGTGCCAGCAGCGAATTAACGACAGGGGAAGAGCAGTACTTC.